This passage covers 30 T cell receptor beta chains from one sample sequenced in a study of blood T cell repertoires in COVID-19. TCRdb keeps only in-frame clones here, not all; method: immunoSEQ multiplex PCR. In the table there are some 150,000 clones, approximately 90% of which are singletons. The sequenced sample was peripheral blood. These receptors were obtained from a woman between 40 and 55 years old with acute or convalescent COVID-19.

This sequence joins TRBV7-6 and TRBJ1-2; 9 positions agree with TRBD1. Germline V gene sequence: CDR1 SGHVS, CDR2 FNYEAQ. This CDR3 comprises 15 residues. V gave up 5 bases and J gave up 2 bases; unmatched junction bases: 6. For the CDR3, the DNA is TGTGCCAGCAGCCTCGGGACAGGGAGCAACTATGGCTACACCTTC. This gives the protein CASSLGTGSNYGYTF.

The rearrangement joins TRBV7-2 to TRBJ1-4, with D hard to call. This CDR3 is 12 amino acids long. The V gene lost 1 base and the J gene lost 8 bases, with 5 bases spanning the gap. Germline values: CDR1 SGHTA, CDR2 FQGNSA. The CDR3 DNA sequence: TGTGCCAGCAGCTTAGTCCAGGAAAAACTGTTTTTT. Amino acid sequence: CASSLVQEKLFF.

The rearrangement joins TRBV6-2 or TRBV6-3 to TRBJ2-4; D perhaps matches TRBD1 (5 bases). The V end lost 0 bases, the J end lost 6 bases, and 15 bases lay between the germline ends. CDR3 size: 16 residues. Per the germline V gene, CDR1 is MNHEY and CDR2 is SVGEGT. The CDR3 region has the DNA TGTGCCAGCAGTTACTCTAAGGCCATTAGGGGAAACATTCAGTACTTC. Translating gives CASSYSKAIRGNIQYF.

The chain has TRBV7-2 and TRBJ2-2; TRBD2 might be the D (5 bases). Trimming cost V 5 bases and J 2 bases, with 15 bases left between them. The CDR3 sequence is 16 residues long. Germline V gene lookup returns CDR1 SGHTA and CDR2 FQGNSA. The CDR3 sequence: CASSIGLLLNTGELFF. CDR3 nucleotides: TGTGCCAGCAGCATCGGACTTCTGCTTAACACCGGGGAGCTGTTTTTT.

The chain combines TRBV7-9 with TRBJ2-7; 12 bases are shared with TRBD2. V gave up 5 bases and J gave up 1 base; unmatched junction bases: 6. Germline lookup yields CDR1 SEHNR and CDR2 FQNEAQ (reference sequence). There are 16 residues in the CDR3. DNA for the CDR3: TGTGCCAGCAGCACCACTAGCGGGAGGAGGTCCTACGAGCAGTACTTC. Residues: CASSTTSGRRSYEQYF.

CDR3 loop: CASSPPGQGGYEQYF. CDR3 DNA: TGTGCCAGCTCACCACCGGGACAGGGGGGGTACGAGCAGTACTTC. The chain couples TRBV18 to TRBJ2-7; TRBD1 matches 11 bases. Losses at the gene ends were 0 bases for V and 4 bases for J; bases not matched to a gene: 2. CDR3 length: 15 residues. From germline, CDR1 is KGHSH and CDR2 LQKENI.

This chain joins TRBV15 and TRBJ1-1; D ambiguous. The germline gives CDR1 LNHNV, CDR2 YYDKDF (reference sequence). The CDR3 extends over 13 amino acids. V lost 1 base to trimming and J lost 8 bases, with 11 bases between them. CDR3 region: CATSRGREGEAFF. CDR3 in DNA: TGTGCCACCAGCAGAGGAAGGGAGGGCGAAGCTTTCTTT.

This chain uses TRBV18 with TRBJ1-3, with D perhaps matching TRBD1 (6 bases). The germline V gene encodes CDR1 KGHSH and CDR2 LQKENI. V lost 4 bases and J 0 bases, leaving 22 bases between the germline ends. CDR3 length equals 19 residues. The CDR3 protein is CASSLMGHPNSYSGNTIYF. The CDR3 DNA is TGTGCCAGCTCACTCATGGGACACCCGAATTCTTACTCTGGAAACACCATATATTTT.

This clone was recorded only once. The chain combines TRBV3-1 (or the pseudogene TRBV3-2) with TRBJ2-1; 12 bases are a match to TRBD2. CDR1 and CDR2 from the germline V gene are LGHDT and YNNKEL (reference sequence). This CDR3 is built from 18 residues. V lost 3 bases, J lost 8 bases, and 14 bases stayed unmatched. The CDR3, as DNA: TGTGCCAGCAGCCAGTCCCGGGCTAGCGGGGGGGCCAAGGATGAGCAGTTCTTC. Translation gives CASSQSRASGGAKDEQFF.

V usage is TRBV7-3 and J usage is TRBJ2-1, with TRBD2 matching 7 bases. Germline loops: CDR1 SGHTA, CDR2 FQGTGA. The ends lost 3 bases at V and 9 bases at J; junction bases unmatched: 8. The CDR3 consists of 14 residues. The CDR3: CASSFGGSTSEQFF. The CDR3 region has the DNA TGTGCCAGCAGCTTTGGCGGGAGTACCAGTGAGCAGTTCTTC.

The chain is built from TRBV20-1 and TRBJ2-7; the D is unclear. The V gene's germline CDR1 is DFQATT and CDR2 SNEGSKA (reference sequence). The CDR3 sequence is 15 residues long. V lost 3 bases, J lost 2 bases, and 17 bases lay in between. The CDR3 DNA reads TGCAGTGCTAGTCCTGTAGCCGGCGCCGCCTACGAGCAGTACTTC. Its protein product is CSASPVAGAAYEQYF.

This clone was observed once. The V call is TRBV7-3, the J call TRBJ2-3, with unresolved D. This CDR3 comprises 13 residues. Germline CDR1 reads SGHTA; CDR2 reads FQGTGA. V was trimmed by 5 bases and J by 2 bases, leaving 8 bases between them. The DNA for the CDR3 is TGTGCCAGCAGCCCCTCTTTCACAGATACGCAGTATTTT. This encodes CASSPSFTDTQYF.

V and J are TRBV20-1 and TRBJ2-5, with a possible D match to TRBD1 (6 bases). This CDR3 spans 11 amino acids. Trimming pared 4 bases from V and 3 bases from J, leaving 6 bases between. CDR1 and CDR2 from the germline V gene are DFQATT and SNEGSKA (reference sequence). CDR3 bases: TGCAGTGCTAAGGGGGAAGAGACCCAGTACTTC. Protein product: CSAKGEETQYF.

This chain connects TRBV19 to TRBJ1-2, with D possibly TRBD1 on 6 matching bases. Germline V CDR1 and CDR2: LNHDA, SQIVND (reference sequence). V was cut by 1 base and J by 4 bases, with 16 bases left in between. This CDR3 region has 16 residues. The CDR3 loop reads CASSIGPGELRYGYTF. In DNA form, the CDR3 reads TGTGCCAGTAGTATAGGGCCAGGGGAGCTCCGCTATGGCTACACCTTC.

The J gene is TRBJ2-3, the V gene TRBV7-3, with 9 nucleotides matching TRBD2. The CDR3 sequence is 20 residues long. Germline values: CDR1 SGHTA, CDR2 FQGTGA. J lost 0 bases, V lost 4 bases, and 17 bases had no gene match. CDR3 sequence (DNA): TGTGCCAGCAGCTCGAGACTAGCGGACCTTCGGTGGGATAGCACAGATACGCAGTATTTT. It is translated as CASSSRLADLRWDSTDTQYF. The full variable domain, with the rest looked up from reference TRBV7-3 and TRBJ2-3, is GAGVSQTPSNKVTEKGKYVELRCDPISGHTALYWYRQSLGQGPEFLIYFQGTGAADDSGLPNDRFFAVRPEGSVSTLKIQRTERGDSAVYLCASSSRLADLRWDSTDTQYFGPGTRLTVL.

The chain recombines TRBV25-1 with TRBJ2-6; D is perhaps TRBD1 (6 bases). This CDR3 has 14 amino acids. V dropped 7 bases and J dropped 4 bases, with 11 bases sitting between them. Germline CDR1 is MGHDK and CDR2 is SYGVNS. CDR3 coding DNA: TGTGCCAGCATGGGGGCGAGGGGGGCCAACGTCCTGACTTTC. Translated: CASMGARGANVLTF. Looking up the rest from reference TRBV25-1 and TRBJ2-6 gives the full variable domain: EADIYQTPRYLVIGTGKKITLECSQTMGHDKMYWYQQDPGMELHLIHYSYGVNSTEKGDLSSESTVSRIRTEHFPLTLESARPSHTSQYLCASMGARGANVLTFGAGSRLTVL.

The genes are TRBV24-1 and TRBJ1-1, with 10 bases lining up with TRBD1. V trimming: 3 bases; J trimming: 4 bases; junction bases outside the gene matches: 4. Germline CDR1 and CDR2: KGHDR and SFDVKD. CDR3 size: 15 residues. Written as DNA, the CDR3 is TGTGCCACCAGTGATCCCCGGACAGGGGGCACTGAAGCTTTCTTT. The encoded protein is CATSDPRTGGTEAFF.

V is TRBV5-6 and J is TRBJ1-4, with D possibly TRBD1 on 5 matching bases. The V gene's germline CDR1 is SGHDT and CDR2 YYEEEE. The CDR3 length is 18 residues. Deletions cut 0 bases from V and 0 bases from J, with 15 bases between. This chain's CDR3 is CASSLVQEGLSTNEKLFF. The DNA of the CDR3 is TGTGCCAGCAGCTTGGTCCAGGAGGGGTTGTCAACTAATGAAAAACTGTTTTTT. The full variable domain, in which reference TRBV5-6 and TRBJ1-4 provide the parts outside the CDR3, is DAGVTQSPTHLIKTRGQQVTLRCSPKSGHDTVSWYQQALGQGPQFIFQYYEEEERQRGNFPDRFSGHQFPNYSSELNVNALLLGDSALYLCASSLVQEGLSTNEKLFFGSGTQLSVL.

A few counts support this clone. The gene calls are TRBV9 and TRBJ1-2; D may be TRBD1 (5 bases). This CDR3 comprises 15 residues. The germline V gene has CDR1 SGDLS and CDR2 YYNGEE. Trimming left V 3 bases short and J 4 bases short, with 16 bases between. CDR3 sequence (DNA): TGTGCCAGCAGCGGGAGGGGCCGCAAGTCCTATGGCTACACCTTC. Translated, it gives CASSGRGRKSYGYTF.

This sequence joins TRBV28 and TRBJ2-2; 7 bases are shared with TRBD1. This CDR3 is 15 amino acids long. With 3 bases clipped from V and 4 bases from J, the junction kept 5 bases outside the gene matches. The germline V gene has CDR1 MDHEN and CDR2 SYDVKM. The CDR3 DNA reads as TGTGCCAGCAGTTTTGACAGGGTGAGCACCGGGGAGCTGTTTTTT. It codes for CASSFDRVSTGELFF. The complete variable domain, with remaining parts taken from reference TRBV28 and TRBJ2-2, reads DVKVTQSSRYLVKRTGEKVFLECVQDMDHENMFWYRQDPGLGLRLIYFSYDVKMKEKGDIPEGYSVSREKKERFSLILESASTNQTSMYLCASSFDRVSTGELFFGEGSRLTVL.

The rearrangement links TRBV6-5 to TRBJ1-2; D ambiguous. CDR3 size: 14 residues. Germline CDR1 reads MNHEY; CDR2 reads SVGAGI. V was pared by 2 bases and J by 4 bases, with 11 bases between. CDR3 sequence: CASSYLDKVYGYTF. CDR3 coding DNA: TGTGCCAGCAGTTACCTTGACAAAGTCTATGGCTACACCTTC.

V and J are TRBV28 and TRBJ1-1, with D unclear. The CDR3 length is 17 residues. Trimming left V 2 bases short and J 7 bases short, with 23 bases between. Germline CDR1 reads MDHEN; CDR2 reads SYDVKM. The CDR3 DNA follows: TGTGCCAGCAGTTTAGGTCTCGGGTTGCGGTCCGAAAATGAAGCTTTCTTT. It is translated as CASSLGLGLRSENEAFF.

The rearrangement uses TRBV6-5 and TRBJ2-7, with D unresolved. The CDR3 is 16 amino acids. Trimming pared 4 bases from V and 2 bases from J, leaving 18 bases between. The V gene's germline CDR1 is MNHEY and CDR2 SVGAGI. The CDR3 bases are TGTGCCAGCAGTTCCCAGCGCTCCCCAGCTCCCTACGAGCAGTACTTC. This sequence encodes CASSSQRSPAPYEQYF.

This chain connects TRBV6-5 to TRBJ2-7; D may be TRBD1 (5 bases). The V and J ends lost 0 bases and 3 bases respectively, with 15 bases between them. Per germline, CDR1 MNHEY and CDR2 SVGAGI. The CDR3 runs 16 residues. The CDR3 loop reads CASSYSPVLGHYEQYF. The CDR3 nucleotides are TGTGCCAGCAGTTACTCTCCAGTCCTAGGACACTACGAGCAGTACTTC.

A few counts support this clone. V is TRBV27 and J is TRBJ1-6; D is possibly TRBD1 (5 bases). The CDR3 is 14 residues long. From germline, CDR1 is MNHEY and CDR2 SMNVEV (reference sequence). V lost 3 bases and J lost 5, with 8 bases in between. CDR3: CASSFGQNNSPLHF. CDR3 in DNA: TGTGCCAGCAGTTTCGGACAAAATAATTCACCCCTCCACTTT.

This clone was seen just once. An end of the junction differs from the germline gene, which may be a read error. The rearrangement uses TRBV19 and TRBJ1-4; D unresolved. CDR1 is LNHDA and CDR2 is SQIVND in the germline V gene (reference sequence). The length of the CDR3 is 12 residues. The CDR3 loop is CASSIAPEALVF. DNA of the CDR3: TGTGCCAGTAGTATAGCCCCCGAGGCCCTGGTTTTT.

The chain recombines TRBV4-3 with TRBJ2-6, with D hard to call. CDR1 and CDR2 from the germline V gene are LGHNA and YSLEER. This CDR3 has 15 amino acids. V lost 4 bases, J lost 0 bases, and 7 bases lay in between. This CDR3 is CASSPALSGANVLTF. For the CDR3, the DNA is TGCGCCAGCAGCCCCGCGCTCTCTGGGGCCAACGTCCTGACTTTC.

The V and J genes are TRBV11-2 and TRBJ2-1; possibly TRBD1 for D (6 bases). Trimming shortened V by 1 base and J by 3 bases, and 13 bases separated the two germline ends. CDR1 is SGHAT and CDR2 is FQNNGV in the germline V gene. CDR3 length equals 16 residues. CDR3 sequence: CASSLAGRGLYNEQFF. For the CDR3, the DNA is TGTGCCAGCAGCTTAGCCGGCAGGGGTCTCTACAATGAGCAGTTCTTC.

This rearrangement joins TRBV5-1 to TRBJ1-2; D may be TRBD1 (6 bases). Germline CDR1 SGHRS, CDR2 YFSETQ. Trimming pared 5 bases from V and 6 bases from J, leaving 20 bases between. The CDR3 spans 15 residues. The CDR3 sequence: CASSRDRTDSHGYTF. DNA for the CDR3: TGCGCCAGCAGTCGGGACCGGACAGACTCCCATGGCTACACCTTC.

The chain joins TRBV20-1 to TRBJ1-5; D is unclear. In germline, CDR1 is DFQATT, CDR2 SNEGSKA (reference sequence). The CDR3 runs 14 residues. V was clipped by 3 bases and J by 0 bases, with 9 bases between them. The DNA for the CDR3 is TGCAGTGCTAGTTTCACTTATAGCAATCAGCCCCAGCATTTT. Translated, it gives CSASFTYSNQPQHF.